This is a list of T cell receptor beta chains from one sample in a study of blood T cell repertoires in COVID-19. Produced via immunoSEQ multiplex PCR; TCRdb's table is partial and in-frame only. Of roughly 140,000 clones listed, 70% to 90% are singletons. Material for sequencing was peripheral blood. Receptors were obtained from a woman in her fifties or sixties with COVID-19, enrolled during active disease. The CDR3 runs from the conserved cysteine through the conserved F or W. A D gene is named only where the DNA matches it firmly. A clone size is listed for some rows: how often the clone was seen (once, few, many), or a class if it is expanded.

V gene	J gene	clone size	D gene	CDR3 DNA	CDR3 protein
TRBV5-1	TRBJ2-2	.	TRBD2	TGCGCCAGCAGCTGGGGACTAGCGGCCGCGAACACCGGGGAGCTGTTTTTT	CASSWGLAAANTGELFF
TRBV12-5	TRBJ1-1	.	.	TGTGCTAGTGGTTTTCCTCAACAGGGGAACACTGAAGCTTTCTTT	CASGFPQQGNTEAFF
TRBV4-2	TRBJ2-6	.	.	TGTGCCAGCAGCCCCTCCGGGACAAACTCTGGGGCCAACGTCCTGACTTTC	CASSPSGTNSGANVLTF
TRBV19	TRBJ2-1	.	TRBD2	TGTGCCAGTAGTAGGACTAGCGGGAACCCCTACAATGAGCAGTTCTTC	CASSRTSGNPYNEQFF
TRBV24-1	TRBJ2-1	.	TRBD1	TGTGCCACCAGCCCCGGGACAGGGGTCCGCAATGAGCAGTTCTTC	CATSPGTGVRNEQFF
TRBV6-5	TRBJ2-2	.	.	TGTGCCAGCAGGAGACTAGTTTCGAACACCGGGGAGCTGTTTTTT	CASRRLVSNTGELFF
TRBV5-1	TRBJ1-5	.	.	TGCGCCAGCAGCCTTTCAGGAGGGCCCAATCAGCCCCAGCATTTT	CASSLSGGPNQPQHF
TRBV6-5	TRBJ1-2	few	.	TGTGCCAGCAGTCATCGACAGACTAACTATGGCTACACCTTC	CASSHRQTNYGYTF
TRBV7-2	TRBJ2-3	.	.	TGTGCCAGCAGCACCTTACTAGCTAGCACAGATACGCAGTATTTT	CASSTLLASTDTQYF
TRBV11-3	TRBJ1-5	.	.	TGTGCCAGCAGCTTAGAAGTCCCAAGAGGGGGTCAGCCCCAGCATTTT	CASSLEVPRGGQPQHF
TRBV6-5	TRBJ1-4	.	.	TGTGCCAGCAGTTTGGACACAGGACTGTTTTTT	CASSLDTGLFF
TRBV7-9	TRBJ1-3	.	.	TGTGCCAGCAGCTTATTGGCTTTCTCTGGAAACACCATATATTTT	CASSLLAFSGNTIYF
TRBV19	TRBJ1-1	.	.	TGTGCCAGTAGTATAGAAGCAGCTTTCTTT	CASSIEAAFF
TRBV6-6	TRBJ1-1	.	.	TGTGCCAGCAGTTCCCTGGGGCAGGGAAAAGCTGAAGCTTTCTTT	CASSSLGQGKAEAFF
TRBV30	TRBJ1-5	.	TRBD1	TGTGCCTGGAGTGGATACAGGGGTTTGGATCAGCCCCAGCATTTT	CAWSGYRGLDQPQHF
TRBV4-1	TRBJ2-1	.	TRBD2	TGCGCCAGCACTCAACTAGCGGGGGGGCCAAATGAGCAGTTCTTC	CASTQLAGGPNEQFF
TRBV2	TRBJ2-1	once	.	TGTGCCAGCAGCCCCGGGGACAATGAGCAGTTCTTC	CASSPGDNEQFF
TRBV6-5	TRBJ2-2	.	TRBD1	TGTGCCAGCAGCCGGACAGGGGGCATCGGGGAGCTGTTTTTT	CASSRTGGIGELFF
TRBV7-3	TRBJ2-1	.	TRBD2	TGTGCCAGCAGTCCTAGCGGGGGAAGAGAGCAGTTCTTC	CASSPSGGREQFF
TRBV6-5	TRBJ1-2	.	.	TGTGCCAGCAGTTACTCGGGCCCAGACGGTGGCTACACCTTC	CASSYSGPDGGYTF
TRBV30	TRBJ2-1	.	.	TGTGCCTGGACTGTCGGAGGGTATGGCTACAATGAGCAGTTCTTC	CAWTVGGYGYNEQFF
TRBV11-2	TRBJ1-2	.	TRBD1	TGTGCCAGCAGCCCGTATCAGGGGGCAAGGAGTTATGGCTACACCTTC	CASSPYQGARSYGYTF
TRBV19	TRBJ1-1	.	.	TGTGCCAGTAGTACCTTAGCGGGGGGGAACACTGAAGCTTTCTTT	CASSTLAGGNTEAFF
TRBV6-1	TRBJ1-2	.	.	TGTGCCAGCAGTGAACGGGGGGGGCGAGGCTACACCTTC	CASSERGGRGYTF
TRBV6-5	TRBJ1-5	.	.	TGTGCCAGCAGTCTGGACAGCCATAGCAATCAGCCCCAGCATTTT	CASSLDSHSNQPQHF
TRBV7-9	TRBJ2-1	.	.	TGTGCCAGCAGCTCCCCCCGGAGGTTATCCATTAACAATGAGCAGTTCTTC	CASSSPRRLSINNEQFF
TRBV15	TRBJ1-2	once	.	TGTGCCACCAGCAGAGATACAGCCTTCGGTCGGGGCTACACCTTC	CATSRDTAFGRGYTF
TRBV9	TRBJ1-1	.	TRBD1	TGTGCCAGCAGTGCGACAGGGGACACTGAAGCTTTCTTT	CASSATGDTEAFF
TRBV7-9	TRBJ1-1	.	TRBD1	TGTGCCAGCAGCGACCCGGGACAGGGGAACACTGAAGCTTTCTTT	CASSDPGQGNTEAFF
TRBV9	TRBJ1-3	.	.	TGTGCCAGCAGCGTAGTCCCGGCGCAGGGAACTGGTGGAAACACCATATATTTT	CASSVVPAQGTGGNTIYF
TRBV5-1	TRBJ2-2	.	TRBD2	TGCGCCAGCAGCGTAGCGGGGGGGAACACCGGGGAGCTGTTTTTT	CASSVAGGNTGELFF
TRBV27	TRBJ1-2	.	.	TGTGCCAGCAGCCCGACAGTACTCGAGACAGGAGCTAACTATGGCTACACCTTC	CASSPTVLETGANYGYTF
TRBV9	TRBJ2-1	once	.	TGTGCCAGCAGCGTAGACGGCGGCTCCGGCAATGAGCAGTTCTTC	CASSVDGGSGNEQFF
TRBV5-1	TRBJ1-1	.	TRBD1	TGCGCCAGCAGCTTGGCCGGGACAGACACTGAAGCTTTCTTT	CASSLAGTDTEAFF